Below are 29 T cell receptor beta chains sequenced from a single sample in a study of T cell responses to AZD1222 COVID-19 vaccine. Sequenced by immunoSEQ multiplex PCR; TCRdb stores in-frame clones only, minus some. Of 120,000 to 150,000 clones detected, approximately 88% appear once; the ten largest clones hold around 16%. This sample comprised peripheral blood, obtained on day 0 of AZD1222 vaccination. Every receptor here comes from an adult in good health.

This chain uses TRBV10-3 with TRBJ1-1; D possibly corresponds to TRBD1 (5 bases). The CDR3 consists of 13 residues. V lost 8 bases to trimming and J lost 3 bases, with 13 bases between them. Germline V lookup: CDR1 ENHRY, CDR2 SYGVKD. CDR3 amino acids: CAIDQGRDTEAFF. DNA of the CDR3: TGTGCCATCGATCAGGGTCGAGACACTGAAGCTTTCTTT.

V and J are TRBV30 and TRBJ2-7; 8 nucleotides align to TRBD1. The germline CDR1 and CDR2 sequences are GTSNPN and SVGIG (reference sequence). The CDR3 totals 14 residues. J gave up 6 bases and V 2 bases, and 9 bases lay outside the gene matches. CDR3 nucleotides: TGTGCCTGGAGTCCCTCACTAACAGGGGGCGAGCAGTACTTC. This translates into CAWSPSLTGGEQYF.

The J gene is TRBJ2-3, the V gene TRBV7-8, with D perhaps given as TRBD1 or TRBD2 (5 bases each). Germline values: CDR1 SGHVS, CDR2 FQNEAQ. Between the trimmed V and J ends, which lost 6 bases and 0 bases, there was a span of 16 bases. The CDR3 length is 16 residues. The CDR3, as DNA: TGTGCCAGCAGACTCCGGGACCTCGCTAGCACAGATACGCAGTATTTT. Its translation: CASRLRDLASTDTQYF.

The chain couples TRBV7-8 to TRBJ2-7, with 10 bases that match TRBD1. With 5 bases clipped from V and 6 bases from J, the junction kept 7 bases outside the gene matches. Germline CDR1 is SGHVS and CDR2 is FQNEAQ. The CDR3 is 14 amino acids. The CDR3 nucleotides are TGTGCCAGCAGCCTCCAGGGGACAGGGGTCGAGCAGTACTTC. Amino acid sequence: CASSLQGTGVEQYF.

The V and J genes are TRBV7-9 and TRBJ2-5; D assignment may be TRBD1 or TRBD2 (5 bases each). Trimming shortened V by 5 bases and J by 4 bases, and 20 bases separated the two germline ends. The V gene's germline CDR1 is SEHNR and CDR2 FQNEAQ (reference sequence). This CDR3 has 16 residues. The CDR3 coding sequence is TGTGCCAGCAGCGCTGGGACGGCCCAAAGGTCAGAGACCCAGTACTTC. This codes for CASSAGTAQRSETQYF.

In its sample, this clone was seen a few times. The chain recombines TRBV11-1 with TRBJ2-1, with D possibly being TRBD2 (6 bases). The CDR3 is 14 residues long. The V end lost 1 base, the J end lost 9 bases, and 13 bases lay between the germline ends. The germline gives CDR1 SGHAT, CDR2 FQDESV (reference sequence). CDR3 region: CASSLDGGGGEQFF. The CDR3 nucleotides read TGTGCCAGCAGCTTAGACGGGGGAGGTGGTGAGCAGTTCTTC.

The chain couples TRBV9 to TRBJ2-6; D is possibly TRBD1 or TRBD2 (5 bases each). With 6 bases removed from V and 4 bases from J, the gap between germline ends came to 8 bases. Germline CDR1 reads SGDLS; CDR2 reads YYNGEE. The CDR3 has 13 amino acids. The CDR3 DNA reads TGTGCCAGCAAGAGGGGAGGGGCCAACGTCCTGACTTTC. Its protein product is CASKRGGANVLTF.

V is TRBV27 and J is TRBJ2-7; TRBD1 matches at 9 bases. CDR3 length: 14 residues. The V segment lost 7 bases and the J segment 2 bases; nucleotides outside the gene matches: 6. The germline CDR1 and CDR2 sequences are MNHEY and SMNVEV (reference sequence). The CDR3: CASTGQGRTYEQYF. The CDR3 coding sequence is TGTGCCAGCACCGGACAGGGGAGGACCTACGAGCAGTACTTC.

DNA of the CDR3: TGTGCCAGCAGGGGGACAGTATTTAACTATGGCTACACCTTC. It yields the protein CASRGTVFNYGYTF. The chain carries TRBV27 and TRBJ1-2; 7 bases match TRBD1. Germline loops: CDR1 MNHEY, CDR2 SMNVEV (reference sequence). V gave up 6 bases and J gave up 1 base; unmatched junction bases: 5. The CDR3 contains 14 residues.

The chain is built from TRBV28 and TRBJ2-7, with D possibly TRBD1 on 5 matching bases. CDR3 size: 16 residues. Trimming shortened V by 5 bases and J by 1 base, and 18 bases separated the two germline ends. Germline CDR1 is MDHEN and CDR2 is SYDVKM. CDR3 in DNA: TGTGCCAGCAGTATTCGGTCCGTGGACAAATCCTACGAGCAGTACTTC. Protein: CASSIRSVDKSYEQYF.

The chain recombines TRBV3-1 (or the pseudogene TRBV3-2) with TRBJ1-1; 7 bases line up with TRBD1. J gave up 0 bases and V 4 bases, and 8 bases lay outside the gene matches. Germline CDR1 and CDR2: LGHDT and YNNKEL (reference sequence). This CDR3 is 16 amino acids long. The CDR3 region is CASSPHPGQLNTEAFF. Written as DNA, the CDR3 is TGTGCCAGCAGCCCTCACCCGGGACAGCTGAACACTGAAGCTTTCTTT.

Remarks on this clone: The germline gene is not matched at one end of the junction; a read error may be the cause. This chain connects TRBV28 to TRBJ1-1; no clear D gene. Germline values: CDR1 MDHEN, CDR2 SYDVKM. CDR3 length equals 14 residues. CDR3 in amino acids: CVSRGYTVNTEAFF. The CDR3 DNA follows: TGTGTCAGCAGAGGTTACACGGTGAACACTGAAGCTTTCTTT.

The chain has TRBV28 and TRBJ1-6; the D is unclear. The germline V gene encodes CDR1 MDHEN and CDR2 SYDVKM. The ends were cut back, 3 bases at V and 6 bases at J, with 12 bases in the middle. The CDR3 covers 15 residues. CDR3 loop: CASSLTGLSNSPLHF. The CDR3 DNA reads TGTGCCAGCAGTTTGACGGGGTTGAGTAATTCACCCCTCCACTTT.

V usage is TRBV4-2 and J usage is TRBJ1-4; 8 bases agree with TRBD1. Germline lookup yields CDR1 LGHNA and CDR2 YNFKEQ. The CDR3 loop spans 14 amino acids. Losses at the gene ends were 2 bases for V and 5 bases for J; bases not matched to a gene: 1. CDR3 in DNA: TGTGCCAGCAGCCAACGACAGGGGAATGAAAAACTGTTTTTT. Its protein is CASSQRQGNEKLFF.

This chain uses TRBV27 with TRBJ2-7; 10 nucleotides align to TRBD2. Trimming at V came to 2 bases and at J to 2 bases, leaving 3 bases not matched to a gene. Germline loops: CDR1 MNHEY, CDR2 SMNVEV (reference sequence). The CDR3 has 15 amino acids. CDR3 loop: CASSLTSGETYEQYF. The CDR3 DNA reads TGTGCCAGCAGTTTAACTAGCGGGGAAACCTACGAGCAGTACTTC.

V and J are TRBV5-1 and TRBJ2-3, with 7 bases that match TRBD2. This CDR3 contains 16 residues. Germline CDR1 and CDR2: SGHRS and YFSETQ. V shed 0 bases, J shed 2 bases, and the junction held 6 bases outside the gene matches. The CDR3 DNA reads as TGCGCCAGCAGCTTGGTGGCTAGCGGAAACACAGATACGCAGTATTTT. It is translated as CASSLVASGNTDTQYF.

V and J are TRBV2 and TRBJ2-1; tentative D call: TRBD2 (6 bases). V lost 8 bases and J 4 bases, leaving 12 bases between the germline ends. The V gene's germline CDR1 is SNHLY and CDR2 FYNNEI. The CDR3 totals 13 residues. In DNA, the CDR3 is TGTGCCAGCCGGGACTCAATTTACAATGAGCAGTTCTTC. This gives the protein CASRDSIYNEQFF.

V and J are TRBV19 and TRBJ1-2; 7 bases are a match to TRBD1. This CDR3 spans 17 amino acids. V lost 3 bases and J lost 8; bases outside the gene matches: 18. In germline, CDR1 is LNHDA, CDR2 SQIVND (reference sequence). CDR3 in amino acids: CASSITTIDRAPGGYTF. Written as DNA, the CDR3 is TGTGCCAGTAGTATCACCACAATCGACAGGGCCCCCGGCGGCTACACCTTC.

The chain recombines TRBV19 with TRBJ1-3; no clear D. The germline V and J ends were trimmed by 7 bases and 0 bases, with 13 bases remaining between them. Germline V gene lookup returns CDR1 LNHDA and CDR2 SQIVND (reference sequence). The CDR3 length is 15 residues. The CDR3 DNA reads TGTGCCAGTACCATCCAAGGGAGCTCTGGAAACACCATATATTTT. It translates to CASTIQGSSGNTIYF.

The V call is TRBV7-9, the J call TRBJ1-6; weak D call: TRBD1 (6 bases). V was cut by 4 bases and J by 10 bases, with 14 bases left in between. The V gene's germline CDR1 is SEHNR and CDR2 FQNEAQ (reference sequence). The CDR3 has 14 residues. The CDR3 region is CASSSQGTESPLHF. In DNA, the CDR3 is TGTGCCAGCAGCTCGCAGGGGACCGAGTCACCCCTCCACTTT.

J is TRBJ2-5 and V is TRBV18, with D uncertain. The CDR3 contains 14 residues. V was cut by 2 bases and J by 0 bases, with 7 bases left in between. Germline-derived CDR1 and CDR2 are KGHSH and LQKENI. The CDR3 DNA reads TGTGCCAGCTCACCAAGGGTCAACCAAGAGACCCAGTACTTC. This encodes CASSPRVNQETQYF.

The chain links TRBV7-8 to TRBJ1-2; D gene ambiguous. Germline-derived CDR1 and CDR2 are SGHVS and FQNEAQ. Trimming stripped 3 bases from V and 4 bases from J, with 12 bases between. The CDR3 contains 14 residues. CDR3 sequence: CASSFIEAAYGYTF. Written as DNA, the CDR3 is TGTGCCAGCAGCTTTATAGAGGCTGCCTATGGCTACACCTTC.

The chain carries TRBV30 and TRBJ2-7, with 11 bases identical to TRBD1. In germline, CDR1 is GTSNPN, CDR2 SVGIG (reference sequence). This CDR3 contains 13 residues. V was pared by 5 bases and J by 2 bases, with 2 bases of the junction left unmatched. CDR3 sequence: CAWGGQGAYEQYF. The CDR3 region has the DNA TGTGCCTGGGGGGGACAGGGGGCCTACGAGCAGTACTTC.

The V gene is TRBV7-2, the J gene TRBJ2-5; 12 bases are shared with TRBD2. V dropped 4 bases and J dropped 5; count of bases not matched to a gene: 11. CDR1 SGHTA and CDR2 FQGNSA come from the germline V gene. The CDR3 is 17 residues long. The CDR3 sequence: CASSWEPSGGAAETQYF. The CDR3 region has the DNA TGTGCCAGCAGCTGGGAACCTAGCGGGGGGGCCGCGGAGACCCAGTACTTC.

The count of this clone is one. The chain employs TRBV5-3 and TRBJ1-2; no clear D. TRBV5-3 is assigned to the ORF class and has an uncertain function. The CDR3 is 13 residues long. V lost 0 bases and J 3 bases, leaving 6 bases between the germline ends. CDR3 in DNA: TGTGCCAGAAGCTTGGGAGTTGACTATGGCTACACCTTC. It yields the protein CARSLGVDYGYTF.

This chain links TRBV6-5 with TRBJ2-7; 10 positions agree with TRBD1. V lost 6 bases, J lost 2 bases, and 7 bases stayed unmatched. CDR1 is MNHEY and CDR2 is SVGAGI in the germline V gene. This CDR3 has 15 residues. This CDR3 reads CASSKPGTGAYEQYF. The CDR3 DNA reads TGTGCCAGCAGCAAACCCGGGACAGGGGCCTACGAGCAGTACTTC.

This clone was detected only once. The chain links TRBV7-8 to TRBJ1-1; D is perhaps TRBD1 (5 bases). Germline CDR1 SGHVS, CDR2 FQNEAQ. V lost 4 bases to trimming and J lost 0 bases, with 21 bases between them. This CDR3 region has 18 residues. CDR3 amino acids: CASSSKRAGLQLNTEAFF. CDR3 nucleotide sequence: TGTGCCAGCAGCTCCAAAAGGGCAGGGCTACAACTGAACACTGAAGCTTTCTTT.

Notes on this clone: Other nucleotide sequences from this sample produce the same CDR3. CDR3: CASSLGIAGGPGQYF. The CDR3 DNA is TGCGCCAGCAGCTTGGGTATAGCGGGGGGGCCGGGGCAGTACTTC. The chain is built from TRBV5-1 and TRBJ2-7; 11 nucleotides align to TRBD2. The CDR3 has 15 amino acids. Germline V lookup: CDR1 SGHRS, CDR2 YFSETQ. Unmatched junction bases numbered 8, after V lost 0 bases and J lost 9 bases.

V is TRBV19 and J is TRBJ2-7; 10 positions agree with TRBD1. The CDR3 has 14 amino acids. Germline V lookup: CDR1 LNHDA, CDR2 SQIVND (reference sequence). V trimming: 5 bases; J trimming: 2 bases; junction bases outside the gene matches: 3. DNA of the CDR3: TGTGCCAGTAGTTCGGGACAGGGGACCTACGAGCAGTACTTC. As protein: CASSSGQGTYEQYF.